This TCR beta chain was found in a study of shared clonotypes between healthy human individuals. Study outcomes and limitations: Estimated richness values were generally larger in naive subsets than in memory subsets.

V lost 6 bases to trimming and J lost 7 bases, with 13 bases between them. The CDR3 totals 13 residues. Germline lookup yields CDR1 MNHEY and CDR2 SMNVEV (reference sequence). Samples underwent the assay at deep level. The data were produced by immunoSEQ multiplex PCR, yet TCRdb's version contains in-frame clones alone and is incomplete. The sample gives about 1.4 million clones, roughly 97% of which show up once; approximately 1.2% is in the top ten. Worth noting for this clone: Its specificity is unknown.

This chain links TRBV27 with TRBJ1-5; D ambiguous. The clonotype comes from a man younger than 40 in good health. Specimen: naive CD4+ T cells sorted from blood. As to subset: CD45RA+ positively selected. In nucleotides, the CDR3 is TGTGCCAGCAGCCTAAGGCGGGAACAGCCCCAGCATTTT. It translates to CASSLRREQPQHF.